This passage covers 23 T cell receptor beta chains from one sample sequenced in a study of early T cells in non-severe SARS-CoV-2 infection. TCRdb reprocessed the 5' RACE reads with MiXCR, giving one entry per CDR3 protein. This table holds about 56,000 distinct CDR3 sequences, roughly 10% found once. Sequencing used whole blood. Source of these receptors: an adult who was a healthcare worker with PCR-confirmed SARS-CoV-2 infection or an uninfected control (not recorded which).

On this clonotype: A read error may produce the germline difference seen at one junction end. The chain employs TRBV9 and TRBJ2-7; maybe TRBD1 (6 bases). This CDR3 comprises 14 residues. CDR1 and CDR2 from the germline V gene are SGDLS and YYNGEE. The CDR3: CASSDPQRGSSVHF. The CDR3 DNA reads as TGTGCCAGCAGCGATCCCCAGAGGGGGAGCAGTGTCCACTTC.

This clonotype was counted a few times. V and J are TRBV18 and TRBJ1-3; D gene uncertain. The CDR3 is 15 amino acids. CDR1 is KGHSH and CDR2 is LQKENI in the germline V gene. With 4 bases removed from V and 0 bases from J, the gap between germline ends came to 10 bases. The CDR3 nucleotides are TGTGCCAGCTCACTAAACAGAGACTCTGGAAACACCATATATTTT. Protein sequence: CASSLNRDSGNTIYF.

The sample holds a few counts of this clonotype. This chain uses TRBV29-1 with TRBJ1-2; D might be TRBD1 (5 bases). V was trimmed by 4 bases and J by 4 bases, leaving 13 bases between them. CDR3 size: 13 residues. Germline V CDR1 and CDR2: SQVTM, ANQGSEA. The CDR3 loop reads CSVGLGAAYGYTF. The CDR3 region has the DNA TGCAGCGTTGGATTAGGGGCGGCCTATGGCTACACCTTC.

This clonotype appeared a few times. The chain combines TRBV29-1 with TRBJ2-5; no firm D call. Germline V CDR1 and CDR2: SQVTM, ANQGSEA. V lost 6 bases and J 9 bases, leaving 23 bases between the germline ends. The CDR3 sequence is 14 residues long. CDR3 DNA sequence: TGCAGCGTCGATCCGACTCTAGATGGCCTTGCCCAGTACTTC. Protein: CSVDPTLDGLAQYF.

The chain joins TRBV20-1 to TRBJ2-1; D ambiguous. Trimming left V 4 bases short and J 11 bases short, with 9 bases between. Germline lookup yields CDR1 DFQATT and CDR2 SNEGSKA (reference sequence). This CDR3 is 10 amino acids long. The CDR3 region is CSATDWKQFF. The CDR3, as DNA: TGCAGTGCTACCGACTGGAAGCAGTTCTTC.

This chain joins TRBV7-2 and TRBJ2-1; D ambiguous. Trimming removed 1 base from V and 4 bases from J, with 11 bases in between. This CDR3 has 15 residues. Germline CDR1 reads SGHTA; CDR2 reads FQGNSA. The CDR3 nucleotides are TGTGCCAGCAGCTTAGAGGCTGCTGCATACAATGAGCAGTTCTTC. Translation: CASSLEAAAYNEQFF.

CDR3 protein: CASSSMAGEDTQYF. The DNA of the CDR3 is TGCGCCAGCAGCTCCATGGCAGGGGAAGATACGCAGTATTTT. V and J are TRBV5-1 and TRBJ2-3; tentative D call: TRBD1 (6 bases). This CDR3 spans 14 amino acids. V was cut by 3 bases and J by 5 bases, with 13 bases left in between. Germline CDR1 is SGHRS and CDR2 is YFSETQ. The full variable domain, its missing parts supplied by reference TRBV5-1 and TRBJ2-3, is KAGVTQTPRYLIKTRGQQVTLSCSPISGHRSVSWYQQTPGQGLQFLFEYFSETQRNKGNFPGRFSGRQFSNSRSEMNVSTLELGDSALYLCASSSMAGEDTQYFGPGTRLTVL.

J is TRBJ2-2 and V is TRBV10-3; D call uncertain. The CDR3 extends over 13 amino acids. Trimming took off 2 bases at V and 2 bases at J, with 3 bases between the two ends. CDR1 and CDR2 (germline): ENHRY, SYGVKD. The CDR3 DNA is TGTGCCATCAGTGAGACTAACACCGGGGAGCTGTTTTTT. Protein product: CAISETNTGELFF.

This clonotype was recorded at least ten times. The chain has TRBV12-3 or TRBV12-4 and TRBJ2-1; the match to TRBD2 covers 12 bases. CDR3 length equals 16 residues. V shed 2 bases and J 8 bases; nucleotides not matched to a gene: 7. The CDR3 coding sequence is TGTGCCAGCAGTTTACGGCTAGCGGGAGGGAAAGATGAGCAGTTCTTC. It yields the protein CASSLRLAGGKDEQFF.

The table lists this clonotype with a few counts. This chain links TRBV5-1 with TRBJ1-2; a weak D match, TRBD1 (5 bases). Per the germline V gene, CDR1 is SGHRS and CDR2 is YFSETQ. This CDR3 contains 13 residues. The V gene lost 5 bases and the J gene lost 0 bases, with 8 bases spanning the gap. The CDR3 region is CASRRDSNYGYTF. As DNA, the CDR3 is TGCGCCAGCAGAAGGGACTCTAACTATGGCTACACCTTC.

The chain uses TRBV6-1 and TRBJ1-5, with D possibly matching TRBD1 (5 bases). Germline CDR1 is MNHNS and CDR2 is SASEGT. The CDR3 is 14 residues long. The V end was cut by 4 bases, the J end by 0 bases, with 7 bases between. This CDR3 reads CASSGTLSNQPQHF. The CDR3 bases are TGTGCCAGCAGTGGGACACTTAGCAATCAGCCCCAGCATTTT.

The chain recombines TRBV29-1 with TRBJ2-3, with D possibly TRBD2 on 5 matching bases. V lost 4 bases, J lost 1 base, and 9 bases lay in between. The CDR3 runs 13 residues. Looked up from germline, CDR1 is SQVTM and CDR2 is ANQGSEA. CDR3 coding DNA: TGCAGCGTTGCCGGAGGCGGCACAGATACGCAGTATTTT. This sequence encodes CSVAGGGTDTQYF.

This clonotype occurred a few times. This chain joins TRBV15 and TRBJ2-7; maybe TRBD1 (7 bases). Looked up from germline, CDR1 is LNHNV and CDR2 is YYDKDF (reference sequence). The CDR3 extends over 16 amino acids. Trimming removed 2 bases from V and 3 bases from J, with 17 bases in between. The CDR3 coding sequence is TGTGCCACCAGCAGATCCCGGGGGACAGCCGTCTACGAGCAGTACTTC. It specifies CATSRSRGTAVYEQYF.

This clonotype has a handful of counts. The chain carries TRBV5-1 and TRBJ2-7; TRBD1 matches 8 bases. This CDR3 comprises 14 residues. V shed 1 base, J shed 5 bases, and the junction held 5 bases outside the gene matches. CDR1 and CDR2 (germline): SGHRS, YFSETQ. The CDR3 is CASSLRTGPDEQYF. The CDR3 nucleotides are TGCGCCAGCAGCTTGCGGACAGGGCCCGACGAGCAGTACTTC.

A few counts support this clonotype. The genes are TRBV21-1 and TRBJ2-7; whether TRBD1, the table's D call, matches the DNA was not checked. TRBV21-1 is a recognized pseudogene. CDR3 length: 13 amino acids. The CDR3 spells CASSRARAYEQYF. The CDR3, as DNA: TGTGCCAGCAGCAGGGCGCGCGCCTACGAGCAGTACTTC.

This chain connects TRBV3-1 to TRBJ2-1; D might be TRBD2 (5 bases). V lost 4 bases, J lost 8 bases, and 9 bases lay in between. This CDR3 has 12 residues. CDR1 is LGHDT, CDR2 YNNKEL, per germline (reference sequence). The CDR3 DNA follows: TGTGCCAGCAGCCGTCTAGCTCATGAGCAGTTCTTC. Residues: CASSRLAHEQFF.

This clonotype has a handful of counts. This chain connects TRBV5-4 to TRBJ2-1, with 7 bases fitting TRBD2. The J segment lost 3 bases and the V segment lost 0 bases, leaving 15 bases of the junction unmatched. CDR3 size: 19 residues. The germline CDR1 and CDR2 sequences are SGHNT and YYREEE (reference sequence). In nucleotides, the CDR3 is TGTGCCAGCAGCTTGGCCTCCCAGACTAGCTCCTTGAGCTACAATGAGCAGTTCTTC. Amino acids: CASSLASQTSSLSYNEQFF.

This sequence joins TRBV5-6 and TRBJ2-1; TRBD2 might be the D (6 bases). The germline V and J ends were trimmed by 0 bases and 5 bases, with 6 bases remaining between them. The CDR3 spans 13 residues. Germline V CDR1 and CDR2: SGHDT, YYEEEE. The CDR3, as DNA: TGTGCCAGCAGCTTGGGACTAGACAATGAGCAGTTCTTC. This encodes CASSLGLDNEQFF.

The V gene is TRBV20-1, the J gene TRBJ2-2; 10 bases agree with TRBD1. Germline CDR1 and CDR2: DFQATT and SNEGSKA (reference sequence). The length of the CDR3 is 14 residues. Trimming removed 6 bases from V and 4 bases from J; junction bases left unmatched: 5. CDR3 in amino acids: CSAKTGGSTGELFF. The DNA of the CDR3 is TGCAGTGCAAAGACAGGGGGCAGCACCGGGGAGCTGTTTTTT.

CDR3 sequence: CASSKRIDEQYF. DNA for the CDR3: TGTGCCAGCAGCAAGCGAATCGACGAGCAGTACTTC. V is TRBV21-1 and J is TRBJ2-7. TRBV21-1 is a pseudogene segment. This CDR3 contains 12 residues.

This clonotype was observed many times. Here the CDR3 DNA reads TGTGCCATCGGGGTAGGGTATGGCTACACCTTC. This gives the protein CAIGVGYGYTF. V gene TRBV10-3 combines with J gene TRBJ1-2, with D unresolved. CDR1 ENHRY and CDR2 SYGVKD come from the germline V gene. Trimming cost V 8 bases and J 5 bases, with 9 bases left between them. The CDR3 runs to 11 residues.

The table lists this clonotype with many counts. This chain uses TRBV6-2 or TRBV6-3 with TRBJ1-1, with D unclear. Trimming removed 6 bases from V and 5 bases from J, with 16 bases in between. Per germline, CDR1 MNHEY and CDR2 SVGEGT. The CDR3 loop spans 14 amino acids. The CDR3 bases are TGTGCCAGCAGACGGGTGGATCGGTCAACTGAAGCTTTCTTT. The encoded protein is CASRRVDRSTEAFF.

This clonotype was detected only a few times. The gene calls are TRBV11-2 and TRBJ1-1; a weak D match, TRBD1 (6 bases). This CDR3 is 14 amino acids long. The V gene's germline CDR1 is SGHAT and CDR2 FQNNGV. Trimming took off 0 bases at V and 6 bases at J, with 11 bases between the two ends. The CDR3 DNA reads as TGTGCCAGCAGCTTAGATACAGGGAGGGCTGAAGCTTTCTTT. This translates into CASSLDTGRAEAFF.